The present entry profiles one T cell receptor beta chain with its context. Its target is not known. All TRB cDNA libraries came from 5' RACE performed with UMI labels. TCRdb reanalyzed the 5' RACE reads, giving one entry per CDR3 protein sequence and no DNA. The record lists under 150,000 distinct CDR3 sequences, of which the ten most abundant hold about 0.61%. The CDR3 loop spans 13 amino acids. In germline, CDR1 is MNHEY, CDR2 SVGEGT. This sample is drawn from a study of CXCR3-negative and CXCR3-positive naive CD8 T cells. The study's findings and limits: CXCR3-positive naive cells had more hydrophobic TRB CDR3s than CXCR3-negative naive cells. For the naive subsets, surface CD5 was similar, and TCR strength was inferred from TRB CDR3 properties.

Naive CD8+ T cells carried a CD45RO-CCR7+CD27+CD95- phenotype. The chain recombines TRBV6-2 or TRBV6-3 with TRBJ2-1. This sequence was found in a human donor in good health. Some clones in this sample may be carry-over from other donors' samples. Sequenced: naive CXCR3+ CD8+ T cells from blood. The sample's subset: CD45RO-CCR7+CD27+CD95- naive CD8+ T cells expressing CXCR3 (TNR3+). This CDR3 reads CASSYPDRDEQFF.